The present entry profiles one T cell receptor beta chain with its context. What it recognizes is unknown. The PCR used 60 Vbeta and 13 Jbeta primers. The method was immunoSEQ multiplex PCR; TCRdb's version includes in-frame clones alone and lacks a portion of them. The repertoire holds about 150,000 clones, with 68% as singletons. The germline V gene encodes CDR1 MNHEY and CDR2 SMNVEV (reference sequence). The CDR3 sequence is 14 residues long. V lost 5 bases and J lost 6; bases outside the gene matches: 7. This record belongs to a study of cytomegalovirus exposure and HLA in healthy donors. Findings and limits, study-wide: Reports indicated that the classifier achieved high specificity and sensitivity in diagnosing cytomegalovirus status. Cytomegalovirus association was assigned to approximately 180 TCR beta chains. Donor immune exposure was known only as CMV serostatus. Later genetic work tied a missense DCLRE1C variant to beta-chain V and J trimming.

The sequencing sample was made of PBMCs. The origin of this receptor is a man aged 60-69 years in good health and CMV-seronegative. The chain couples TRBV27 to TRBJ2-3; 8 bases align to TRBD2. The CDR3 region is CASSTGLARDTQYF. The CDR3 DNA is TGTGCCAGCAGTACCGGACTAGCCCGCGATACGCAGTATTTT.